These 31 T cell receptor beta chains share one sample of origin, sequenced in a study of CD8+ T cells in alopecia areata. Treatment here: oral pan-JAK inhibitor, 5-10 mg twice daily. Extraction of RNA preceded its reverse transcription into cDNA, which served as the sequencing template. Assay: immunoSEQ multiplex PCR; the TCRdb copy retains only in-frame clones and omits some. The sample lists 270,000 or so clones, roughly 64% occurring once. The input for sequencing was CD4+ T cells sorted from blood, taken at week 24, from a patient treated with tofacitinib. The receptor source for this set is a human donor with alopecia areata.

This clone was counted a few times. The chain joins TRBV5-1 to TRBJ2-4; maybe TRBD1 (7 bases). The germline gives CDR1 SGHRS, CDR2 YFSETQ. Trimming left V 6 bases short and J 0 bases short, with 16 bases between. This CDR3 contains 16 residues. CDR3 protein: CASTPSGGLAKNIQYF. CDR3 bases: TGCGCCAGCACCCCTTCAGGGGGACTAGCCAAAAACATTCAGTACTTC.

The chain joins TRBV5-1 to TRBJ1-6; D is undetermined. The germline V gene has CDR1 SGHRS and CDR2 YFSETQ. The CDR3 is made up of 14 amino acids. The V end lost 4 bases, the J end lost 10 bases, and 15 bases lay between the germline ends. This CDR3 is CASSLGSETSPLHF. CDR3 bases: TGCGCCAGCAGCCTCGGATCGGAAACCTCACCCCTCCACTTT.

The genes are TRBV6-6 and TRBJ1-5; D is undetermined. V was trimmed by 4 bases and J by 1 base, leaving 8 bases between them. Per germline, CDR1 MNHNY and CDR2 SVGAGI (reference sequence). CDR3 length: 14 amino acids. The CDR3 sequence is CASSSQLSNQPQHF. The CDR3, as DNA: TGTGCCAGCAGTTCCCAATTGAGCAATCAGCCCCAGCATTTT.

The rearrangement links TRBV5-6 to TRBJ1-2, with D hard to call. V lost 5 bases to trimming and J lost 0 bases, with 5 bases between them. The V gene's germline CDR1 is SGHDT and CDR2 YYEEEE. The CDR3 runs 12 residues. CDR3 coding DNA: TGTGCCAGCAGTGACCCTAACTATGGCTACACCTTC. It translates to CASSDPNYGYTF.

The rearrangement links TRBV19 to TRBJ1-5; possibly TRBD1 for D (5 bases). CDR3 length: 15 residues. With 4 bases removed from V and 1 base from J, the gap between germline ends came to 11 bases. Germline V gene lookup returns CDR1 LNHDA and CDR2 SQIVND (reference sequence). The CDR3 nucleotides are TGTGCCAGTAGTAAACAGGCCCTCAGCAATCAGCCCCAGCATTTT. Translating it yields CASSKQALSNQPQHF. Full variable domain (rest looked up from reference TRBV19 and TRBJ1-5): DGGITQSPKYLFRKEGQNVTLSCEQNLNHDAMYWYRQDPGQGLRLIYYSQIVNDFQKGDIAEGYSVSREKKESFPLTVTSAQKNPTAFYLCASSKQALSNQPQHFGDGTRLSIL.

This clone was observed a handful of times. The rearrangement uses TRBV10-3 and TRBJ1-1; tentatively, D is TRBD1 (5 bases). The CDR3 has 12 amino acids. From germline, CDR1 is ENHRY and CDR2 SYGVKD. The V gene lost 2 bases and the J gene lost 10 bases, with 11 bases spanning the gap. CDR3 amino acids: CAISEVGTRAFF. In DNA form, the CDR3 reads TGTGCCATCAGTGAGGTAGGGACGAGAGCTTTCTTT.

The chain joins TRBV29-1 to TRBJ2-2; the D call may be TRBD1 or TRBD2 (5 bases each). CDR3 length: 11 residues. Per the germline V gene, CDR1 is SQVTM and CDR2 is ANQGSEA. Trimming took 4 bases from V and 6 from J, leaving 6 bases between them. The CDR3 loop is CSVGDPGELFF. The CDR3 nucleotides are TGCAGCGTTGGGGACCCCGGGGAGCTGTTTTTT.

As regards this clone: One junction end disagrees with the germline gene, perhaps due to a read error. V is TRBV7-7 and J is TRBJ2-7, with D maybe TRBD1 (7 bases). CDR1 SSHAT and CDR2 FNYEAQ come from the germline V gene (reference sequence). The CDR3 sequence is 15 residues long. The CDR3 nucleotides are TGTGCTAGCAGCTTAGCACAGGGGTTGGGAGGTGAGCAGTACTTC. Its protein is CASSLAQGLGGEQYF.

The gene calls are TRBV30 and TRBJ1-5; D is perhaps TRBD1 (6 bases). The germline V gene has CDR1 GTSNPN and CDR2 SVGIG (reference sequence). This CDR3 is built from 14 residues. The V end lost 1 base, the J end lost 7 bases, and 14 bases lay between the germline ends. The CDR3 DNA follows: TGTGCCTGGAGTGACTACAGGGTTGGCCAGCCCCAGCATTTT. Protein: CAWSDYRVGQPQHF.

The V call is TRBV4-1, the J call TRBJ1-1; D possibly corresponds to TRBD1 (6 bases). The CDR3 is 15 amino acids. The V gene lost 4 bases and the J gene lost 4 bases, with 16 bases spanning the gap. CDR1 MGHRA and CDR2 YSYEKL come from the germline V gene. CDR3 DNA sequence: TGCGCCAGCAGCCCCTTAGGGGGAGTAACCACTGAAGCTTTCTTT. Translating gives CASSPLGGVTTEAFF.

The chain recombines TRBV30 with TRBJ1-6; D is possibly TRBD1 (6 bases). The V gene's germline CDR1 is GTSNPN and CDR2 SVGIG (reference sequence). The CDR3 length is 17 residues. With 0 bases removed from V and 6 bases from J, the gap between germline ends came to 18 bases. CDR3 DNA sequence: TGTGCCTGGAGTGTCGGGAAACAGGGTCCGCTTAATTCACCCCTCCACTTT. It yields the protein CAWSVGKQGPLNSPLHF.

V gene TRBV30 combines with J gene TRBJ1-1; D not certain. The CDR3 covers 12 residues. Trimming cost V 1 base and J 11 bases, with 14 bases left between them. Germline V CDR1 and CDR2: GTSNPN, SVGIG (reference sequence). The CDR3 bases are TGTGCCTGGAGTGCACGCTCCGCAGGTGCTTTCTTT. Its translation is CAWSARSAGAFF.

This clone came up once. Additional DNA sequences in this sample encode the identical CDR3. The V and J genes are TRBV30 and TRBJ2-1; a possible D gene is TRBD1 (5 bases). Trimming removed 1 base from V and 0 bases from J, with 10 bases in between. The CDR3 has 15 amino acids. The V gene's germline CDR1 is GTSNPN and CDR2 SVGIG (reference sequence). The CDR3 reads CAWSGGRSSYNEQFF. CDR3 DNA sequence: TGTGCCTGGAGTGGGGGCAGAAGCTCCTACAATGAGCAGTTCTTC.

This chain connects TRBV28 to TRBJ1-1; D unclear. The length of the CDR3 is 13 residues. Per the germline V gene, CDR1 is MDHEN and CDR2 is SYDVKM. V lost 5 bases and J lost 4, with 11 bases in between. The CDR3, as DNA: TGTGCCAGCAGTCGTAGGGTCAGCACTGAAGCTTTCTTT. The encoded protein is CASSRRVSTEAFF.

The chain is built from TRBV29-1 and TRBJ2-3, with 14 bases matching TRBD2. Losses at the gene ends were 4 bases for V and 2 bases for J; bases not matched to a gene: 2. This CDR3 has 15 amino acids. CDR1 and CDR2 (germline): SQVTM, ANQGSEA. The CDR3: CSVGTSGGSTDTQYF. In DNA form, the CDR3 reads TGCAGCGTTGGGACTAGCGGGGGGTCCACAGATACGCAGTATTTT.

This chain links TRBV5-1 with TRBJ1-5, with 7 bases matching TRBD1. J lost 7 bases, V lost 1 base, and 2 bases had no gene match. This CDR3 comprises 13 residues. Germline V gene sequence: CDR1 SGHRS, CDR2 YFSETQ. CDR3 sequence: CASSLTGDQPQHF. In DNA, the CDR3 is TGCGCCAGCAGCTTGACAGGGGACCAGCCCCAGCATTTT.

In DNA, the CDR3 is TGTGCCAGCAGCCTGAGCGCGAAAGATACGCAGTATTTT. Amino acid sequence: CASSLSAKDTQYF. This sequence joins TRBV5-4 and TRBJ2-3, with D uncertain. This CDR3 has 13 amino acids. The ends were cut back, 4 bases at V and 5 bases at J, with 11 bases in the middle. Germline assignment: CDR1 SGHNT and CDR2 YYREEE (reference sequence). Combining the CDR3 with reference TRBV5-4 and TRBJ2-3 gives the whole variable domain ETGVTQSPTHLIKTRGQQVTLRCSSQSGHNTVSWYQQALGQGPQFIFQYYREEENGRGNFPPRFSGLQFPNYSSELNVNALELDDSALYLCASSLSAKDTQYFGPGTRLTVL.

The chain recombines TRBV12-5 with TRBJ2-2; D gene ambiguous. V dropped 3 bases and J dropped 6 bases, with 2 bases sitting between them. The germline gives CDR1 LGHNT, CDR2 FRNRAP. The CDR3 has 11 amino acids. The CDR3 reads CASGLSGELFF. The CDR3, as DNA: TGTGCTAGTGGTTTATCCGGGGAGCTGTTTTTT.

CDR3 sequence reads: CASNIGSSGNTIYF. In DNA, the CDR3 is TGTGCCAGCAACATCGGAAGCTCTGGAAACACCATATATTTT. The chain couples TRBV19 to TRBJ1-3; D remains ambiguous. Per the germline V gene, CDR1 is LNHDA and CDR2 is SQIVND (reference sequence). Trimming cost V 9 bases and J 0 bases, with 12 bases left between them. The CDR3 loop spans 14 amino acids.

There are a few counts of this clone. The chain has TRBV5-1 and TRBJ2-5; D tentatively reads TRBD1 or TRBD2 (5 bases each). The V end lost 4 bases, the J end lost 3 bases, and 16 bases lay between the germline ends. The CDR3 loop spans 15 amino acids. Germline loops: CDR1 SGHRS, CDR2 YFSETQ. The CDR3 here is CASSKSGRTEETQYF. DNA for the CDR3: TGCGCCAGCAGCAAGTCGGGACGCACGGAAGAGACCCAGTACTTC. Full variable domain (outside the CDR3, taken from reference TRBV5-1 and TRBJ2-5): KAGVTQTPRYLIKTRGQQVTLSCSPISGHRSVSWYQQTPGQGLQFLFEYFSETQRNKGNFPGRFSGRQFSNSRSEMNVSTLELGDSALYLCASSKSGRTEETQYFGPGTRLLVL.

A single count supports this clone. V is TRBV7-9 and J is TRBJ1-1; D gene ambiguous. CDR3 size: 12 residues. V lost 4 bases to trimming and J lost 0 bases, with 3 bases between them. The germline gives CDR1 SEHNR, CDR2 FQNEAQ (reference sequence). The CDR3 bases are TGTGCCAGCAGCTGGTTGAACACTGAAGCTTTCTTT. Translating it yields CASSWLNTEAFF.

The chain has TRBV15 and TRBJ1-1; D call uncertain. Germline CDR1 and CDR2: LNHNV and YYDKDF (reference sequence). Trimming cost V 0 bases and J 0 bases, with 14 bases left between them. The CDR3 totals 17 residues. The DNA of the CDR3 is TGTGCCACCAGCAGAGATGTCCGGGTCCGGTTGAACACTGAAGCTTTCTTT. This translates into CATSRDVRVRLNTEAFF.

This chain uses TRBV30 with TRBJ2-3, with D unclear. CDR3 length: 12 residues. From germline, CDR1 is GTSNPN and CDR2 SVGIG (reference sequence). V was pared by 7 bases and J by 3 bases, with 11 bases between. The chain's CDR3 is CAYRPYTDTQYF. The CDR3 DNA is TGTGCCTATAGGCCATATACAGATACGCAGTATTTT.

This chain uses TRBV15 with TRBJ1-2, with D tentatively TRBD1 (5 bases). CDR3 size: 16 residues. Germline CDR1 reads LNHNV; CDR2 reads YYDKDF (reference sequence). V lost 3 bases and J lost 3, with 17 bases in between. Written as DNA, the CDR3 is TGTGCCACCAGCAGCCCCTTCAGGGCGGGGGACTATGGCTACACCTTC. Its translation is CATSSPFRAGDYGYTF.

The rearrangement joins TRBV4-2 to TRBJ2-3; D unclear. This CDR3 is built from 14 residues. Trimming shortened V by 0 bases and J by 1 base, and 5 bases separated the two germline ends. Germline values: CDR1 LGHNA, CDR2 YNFKEQ. The CDR3 here is CASSQDGRTDTQYF. CDR3 in DNA: TGTGCCAGCAGCCAAGATGGGCGCACAGATACGCAGTATTTT.

There are a few counts of this clone. This chain links TRBV29-1 with TRBJ1-2; perhaps TRBD1 as D (6 bases). CDR1 is SQVTM, CDR2 ANQGSEA, per germline. This CDR3 has 13 residues. Between the trimmed V and J ends, which lost 7 bases and 0 bases, there was a span of 12 bases. The CDR3 nucleotides read TGCAGCGGCCTCGAGGGGGCTAACTATGGCTACACCTTC. Amino acids: CSGLEGANYGYTF. The full variable domain, rest sourced from reference TRBV29-1 and TRBJ1-2, is SAVISQKPSRDICQRGTSLTIQCQVDSQVTMMFWYRQQPGQSLTLIATANQGSEATYESGFVIDKFPISRPNLTFSTLTVSNMSPEDSSIYLCSGLEGANYGYTFGSGTRLTVV.

The chain joins TRBV7-9 to TRBJ2-6; D might be TRBD2 (5 bases). This CDR3 is 14 amino acids long. Trimming left V 5 bases short and J 1 base short, with 6 bases between. In germline, CDR1 is SEHNR, CDR2 FQNEAQ (reference sequence). CDR3 region: CASSPGSGANVLTF. CDR3 in DNA: TGTGCCAGCAGCCCGGGATCTGGGGCCAACGTCCTGACTTTC.

This sequence joins TRBV30 and TRBJ2-7; tentatively, D is TRBD1 (6 bases). Germline V lookup: CDR1 GTSNPN, CDR2 SVGIG (reference sequence). Trimming took 4 bases from V and 0 from J, leaving 10 bases between them. The CDR3 has 13 residues. The CDR3 nucleotides are TGTGCCTGGACCCCCAGGGGCTCCTACGAGCAGTACTTC. Its protein product is CAWTPRGSYEQYF. Full variable domain (rest looked up from reference TRBV30 and TRBJ2-7): SQTIHQWPATLVQPVGSPLSLECTVEGTSNPNLYWYRQAAGRGLQLLFYSVGIGQISSEVPQNLSASRPQDRQFILSSKKLLLSDSGFYLCAWTPRGSYEQYFGPGTRLTVT.

The chain recombines TRBV7-2 with TRBJ1-6; a possible D gene is TRBD1 (6 bases). Trimming took off 4 bases at V and 7 bases at J, with 11 bases between the two ends. Germline assignment: CDR1 SGHTA and CDR2 FQGNSA. There are 14 residues in the CDR3. The CDR3 loop is CASSSGQRNSPLHF. DNA for the CDR3: TGTGCCAGCAGCTCTGGACAGCGGAATTCACCCCTCCACTTT.

This clone was seen a handful of times. This sequence joins TRBV29-1 and TRBJ1-1, with a weak D call TRBD1 (5 bases). The V end lost 4 bases, the J end lost 3 bases, and 12 bases lay between the germline ends. CDR1 is SQVTM, CDR2 ANQGSEA, per germline. This CDR3 spans 13 amino acids. This CDR3 reads CSVGWDPYTEAFF. DNA of the CDR3: TGCAGCGTTGGATGGGACCCTTACACTGAAGCTTTCTTT.

The table lists this clone with a few counts. The chain joins TRBV7-2 to TRBJ2-1; 8 nucleotides line up with TRBD1. CDR3 length equals 16 residues. With 3 bases clipped from V and 5 bases from J, the junction kept 9 bases outside the gene matches. Germline V gene lookup returns CDR1 SGHTA and CDR2 FQGNSA. CDR3 DNA sequence: TGTGCCAGCAGCTTCGTCCCCGGGACAGGCAACAATGAGCAGTTCTTC. It codes for CASSFVPGTGNNEQFF.